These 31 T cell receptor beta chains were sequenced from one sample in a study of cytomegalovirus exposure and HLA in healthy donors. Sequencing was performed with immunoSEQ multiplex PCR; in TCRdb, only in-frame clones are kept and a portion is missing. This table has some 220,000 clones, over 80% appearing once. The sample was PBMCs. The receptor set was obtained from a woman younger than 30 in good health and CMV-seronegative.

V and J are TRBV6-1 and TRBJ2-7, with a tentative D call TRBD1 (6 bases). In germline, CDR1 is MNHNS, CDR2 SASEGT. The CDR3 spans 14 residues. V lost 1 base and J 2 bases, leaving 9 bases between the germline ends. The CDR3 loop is CASSEGTVPYEQYF. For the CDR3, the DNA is TGTGCCAGCAGTGAAGGGACAGTTCCCTACGAGCAGTACTTC.

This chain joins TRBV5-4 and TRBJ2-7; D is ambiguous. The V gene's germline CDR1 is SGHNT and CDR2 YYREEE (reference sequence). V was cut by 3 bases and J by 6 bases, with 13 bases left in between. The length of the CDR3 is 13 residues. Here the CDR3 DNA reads TGTGCCAGCAGCTCAATAGTCGGTGGCGAGCAGTACTTC. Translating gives CASSSIVGGEQYF.

The CDR3 bases are TGTGCCTGGAGCGGACTAGCGGAGCTACGGAGGGCTGGGCTAGGTTGGTACAATGAGCAGTTCTTC. Amino acid sequence: CAWSGLAELRRAGLGWYNEQFF. The chain links TRBV30 to TRBJ2-1; 10 bases fit TRBD2. The germline gives CDR1 GTSNPN, CDR2 SVGIG (reference sequence). This CDR3 is built from 22 residues. Losses at the gene ends were 3 bases for V and 4 bases for J; bases not matched to a gene: 27.

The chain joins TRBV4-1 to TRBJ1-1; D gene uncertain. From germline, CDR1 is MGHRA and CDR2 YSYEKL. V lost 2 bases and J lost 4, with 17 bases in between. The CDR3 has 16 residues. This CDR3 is CASSQPNRIRGTEAFF. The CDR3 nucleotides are TGCGCCAGCAGCCAACCCAACAGAATCCGGGGCACTGAAGCTTTCTTT.

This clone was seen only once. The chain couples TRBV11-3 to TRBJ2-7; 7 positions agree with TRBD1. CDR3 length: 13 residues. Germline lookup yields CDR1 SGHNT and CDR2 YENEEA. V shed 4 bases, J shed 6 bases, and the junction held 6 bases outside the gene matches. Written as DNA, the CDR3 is TGTGCCAGCAGCTCGGGACAGATCGGCGAGCAGTACTTC. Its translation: CASSSGQIGEQYF.

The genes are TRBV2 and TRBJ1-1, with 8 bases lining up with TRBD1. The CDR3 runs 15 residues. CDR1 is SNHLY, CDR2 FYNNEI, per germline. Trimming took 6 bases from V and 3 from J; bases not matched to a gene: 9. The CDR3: CASRGMDRVHTEAFF. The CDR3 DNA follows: TGTGCCAGCAGAGGGATGGACAGGGTTCACACTGAAGCTTTCTTT.

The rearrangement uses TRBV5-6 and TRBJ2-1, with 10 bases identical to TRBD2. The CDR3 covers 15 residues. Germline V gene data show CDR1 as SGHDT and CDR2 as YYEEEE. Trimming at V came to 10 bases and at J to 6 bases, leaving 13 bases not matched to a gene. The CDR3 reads CAGKTRTSGTNEQFF. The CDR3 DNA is TGTGCCGGTAAGACTAGGACTAGCGGAACCAATGAGCAGTTCTTC.

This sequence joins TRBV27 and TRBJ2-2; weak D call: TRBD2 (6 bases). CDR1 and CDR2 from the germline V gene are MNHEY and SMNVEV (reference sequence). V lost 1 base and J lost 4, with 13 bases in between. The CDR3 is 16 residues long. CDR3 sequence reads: CASSLFRTMFTGELFF. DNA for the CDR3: TGTGCCAGCAGTTTATTTAGGACTATGTTCACCGGGGAGCTGTTTTTT.

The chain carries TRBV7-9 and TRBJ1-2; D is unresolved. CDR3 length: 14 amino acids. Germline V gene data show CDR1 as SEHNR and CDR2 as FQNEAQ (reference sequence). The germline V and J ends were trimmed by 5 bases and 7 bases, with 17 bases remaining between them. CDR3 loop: CASSPKWVPGGYTF. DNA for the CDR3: TGTGCCAGCAGCCCCAAGTGGGTACCGGGTGGCTACACCTTC.

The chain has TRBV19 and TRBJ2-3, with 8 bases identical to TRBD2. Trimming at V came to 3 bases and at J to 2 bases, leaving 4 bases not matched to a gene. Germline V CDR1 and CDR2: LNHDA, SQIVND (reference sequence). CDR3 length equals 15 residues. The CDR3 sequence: CASSISGGYTDTQYF. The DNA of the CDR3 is TGTGCCAGTAGTATCTCGGGAGGGTACACAGATACGCAGTATTTT.

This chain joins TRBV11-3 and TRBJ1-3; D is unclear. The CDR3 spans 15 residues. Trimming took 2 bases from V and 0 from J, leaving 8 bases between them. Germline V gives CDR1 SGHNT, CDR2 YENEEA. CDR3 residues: CASSLNAGSGNTIYF. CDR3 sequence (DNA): TGTGCCAGCAGCTTAAACGCAGGCTCTGGAAACACCATATATTTT.

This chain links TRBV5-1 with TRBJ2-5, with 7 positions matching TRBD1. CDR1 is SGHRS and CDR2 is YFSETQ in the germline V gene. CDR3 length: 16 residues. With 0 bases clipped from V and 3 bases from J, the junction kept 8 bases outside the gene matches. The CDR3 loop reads CASSLGYFQGEETQYF. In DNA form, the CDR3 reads TGCGCCAGCAGCTTGGGTTACTTTCAGGGGGAAGAGACCCAGTACTTC.

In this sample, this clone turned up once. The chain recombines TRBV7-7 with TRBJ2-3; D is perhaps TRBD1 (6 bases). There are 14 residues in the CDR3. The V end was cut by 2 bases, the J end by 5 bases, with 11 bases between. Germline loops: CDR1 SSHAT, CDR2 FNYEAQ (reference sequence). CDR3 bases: TGTGCCAGCAGCTTATTAGGGGGTATAGATACGCAGTATTTT. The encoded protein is CASSLLGGIDTQYF.

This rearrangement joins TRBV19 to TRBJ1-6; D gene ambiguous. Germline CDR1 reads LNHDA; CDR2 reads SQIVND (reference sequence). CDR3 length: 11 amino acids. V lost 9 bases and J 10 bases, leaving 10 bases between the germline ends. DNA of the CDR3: TGTGCCAGCGGCGTCGGGTCACCCCTCCACTTT. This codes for CASGVGSPLHF. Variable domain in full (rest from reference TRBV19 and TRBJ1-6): DGGITQSPKYLFRKEGQNVTLSCEQNLNHDAMYWYRQDPGQGLRLIYYSQIVNDFQKGDIAEGYSVSREKKESFPLTVTSAQKNPTAFYLCASGVGSPLHFGNGTRLTVT.

CDR3 DNA: TGTGCCAGTAGTATAGGGGGCAGGGGATCCTCCTACGAGCAGTACTTC. It specifies CASSIGGRGSSYEQYF. The chain has TRBV19 and TRBJ2-7; the D gene is possibly TRBD1 (6 bases). The germline CDR1 and CDR2 sequences are LNHDA and SQIVND (reference sequence). Trimming removed 1 base from V and 0 bases from J, with 13 bases in between. CDR3 length: 16 residues.

The CDR3 sequence: CASSLWGQGGALGEKLFF. The CDR3 DNA reads TGTGCCAGCAGTTTATGGGGACAGGGGGGGGCCCTTGGAGAAAAACTGTTTTTT. This chain links TRBV28 with TRBJ1-4; TRBD1 matches at 11 bases. V dropped 0 bases and J dropped 8; count of bases not matched to a gene: 11. Germline V gene data show CDR1 as MDHEN and CDR2 as SYDVKM. There are 18 residues in the CDR3. The full variable domain, completed using reference TRBV28 and TRBJ1-4, is DVKVTQSSRYLVKRTGEKVFLECVQDMDHENMFWYRQDPGLGLRLIYFSYDVKMKEKGDIPEGYSVSREKKERFSLILESASTNQTSMYLCASSLWGQGGALGEKLFFGSGTQLSVL.

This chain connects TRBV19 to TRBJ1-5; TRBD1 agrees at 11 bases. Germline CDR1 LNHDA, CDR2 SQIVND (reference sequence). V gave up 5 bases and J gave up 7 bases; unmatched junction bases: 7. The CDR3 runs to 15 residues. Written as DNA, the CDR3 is TGTGCCAGTAGTGTCCGGGACAGGGGGATCCAGCCCCAGCATTTT. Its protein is CASSVRDRGIQPQHF.

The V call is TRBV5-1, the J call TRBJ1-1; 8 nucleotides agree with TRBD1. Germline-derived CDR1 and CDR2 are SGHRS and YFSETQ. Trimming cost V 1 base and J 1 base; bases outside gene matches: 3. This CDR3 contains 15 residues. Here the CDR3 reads CASSLLTGGNTEAFF. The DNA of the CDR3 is TGCGCCAGCAGCTTGCTTACAGGGGGGAACACTGAAGCTTTCTTT.

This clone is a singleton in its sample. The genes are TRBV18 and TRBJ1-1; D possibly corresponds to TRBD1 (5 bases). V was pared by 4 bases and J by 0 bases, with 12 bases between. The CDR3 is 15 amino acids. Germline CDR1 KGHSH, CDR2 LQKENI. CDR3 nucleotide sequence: TGTGCCAGCTCACTAGGAGCACAGGTGAACACTGAAGCTTTCTTT. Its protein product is CASSLGAQVNTEAFF.

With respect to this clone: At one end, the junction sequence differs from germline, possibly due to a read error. The CDR3 bases are TGTAGGTTAGGGGCGACCTACGAGCAGTACTTC. It encodes CRLGATYEQYF. The chain recombines TRBV5-1 with TRBJ2-7; perhaps TRBD1 as D (5 bases). CDR3 length: 11 amino acids. Per germline, CDR1 SGHRS and CDR2 YFSETQ.

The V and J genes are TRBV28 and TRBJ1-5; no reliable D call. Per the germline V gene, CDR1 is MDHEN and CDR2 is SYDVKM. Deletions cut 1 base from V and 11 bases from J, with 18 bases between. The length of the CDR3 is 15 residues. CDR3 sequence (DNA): TGTGCCAGCAGTTTATTAACCGGAGCCTTGGTGACCCAGCATTTT. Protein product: CASSLLTGALVTQHF.

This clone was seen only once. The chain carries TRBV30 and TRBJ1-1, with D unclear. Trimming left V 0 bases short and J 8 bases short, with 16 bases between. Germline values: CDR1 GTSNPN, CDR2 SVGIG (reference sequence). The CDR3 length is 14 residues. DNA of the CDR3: TGTGCCTGGAGTGTATTATCCCGCCACAGCGAAGCTTTCTTT. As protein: CAWSVLSRHSEAFF.

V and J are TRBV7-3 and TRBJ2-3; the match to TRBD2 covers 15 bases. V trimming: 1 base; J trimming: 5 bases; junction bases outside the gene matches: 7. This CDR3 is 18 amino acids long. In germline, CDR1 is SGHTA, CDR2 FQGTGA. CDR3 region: CASSLRGLAGGGVDTQYF. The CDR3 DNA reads TGTGCCAGCAGCTTAAGGGGACTAGCGGGAGGAGGTGTAGATACGCAGTATTTT.

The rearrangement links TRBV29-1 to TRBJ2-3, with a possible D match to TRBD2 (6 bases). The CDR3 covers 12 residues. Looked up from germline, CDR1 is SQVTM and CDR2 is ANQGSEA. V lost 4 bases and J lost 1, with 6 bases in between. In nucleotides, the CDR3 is TGCAGCGTTGGCGGGGGCACAGATACGCAGTATTTT. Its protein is CSVGGGTDTQYF.

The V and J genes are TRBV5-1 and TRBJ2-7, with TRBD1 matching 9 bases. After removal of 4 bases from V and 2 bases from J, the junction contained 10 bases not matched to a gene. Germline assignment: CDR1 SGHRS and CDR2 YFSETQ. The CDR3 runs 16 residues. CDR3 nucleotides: TGCGCCAGCAGCGAGGGACAGGGTCTGGCAACCTACGAGCAGTACTTC. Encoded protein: CASSEGQGLATYEQYF.

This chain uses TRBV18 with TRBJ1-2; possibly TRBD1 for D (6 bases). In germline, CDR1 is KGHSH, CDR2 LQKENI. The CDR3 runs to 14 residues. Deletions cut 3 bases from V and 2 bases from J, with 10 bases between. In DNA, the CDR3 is TGTGCCAGCTCACCCGGGACACCCAACTATGGCTACACCTTC. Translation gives CASSPGTPNYGYTF.

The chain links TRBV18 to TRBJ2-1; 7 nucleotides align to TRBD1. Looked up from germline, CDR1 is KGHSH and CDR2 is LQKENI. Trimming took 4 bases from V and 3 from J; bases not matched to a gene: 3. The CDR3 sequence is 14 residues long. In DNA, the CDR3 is TGTGCCAGCTCACGGGGGACAGACTACAATGAGCAGTTCTTC. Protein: CASSRGTDYNEQFF.

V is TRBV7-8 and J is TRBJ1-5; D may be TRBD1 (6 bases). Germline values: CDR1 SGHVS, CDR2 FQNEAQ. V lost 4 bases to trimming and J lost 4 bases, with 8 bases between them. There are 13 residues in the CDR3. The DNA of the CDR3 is TGTGCCAGCAGCTCTACAGGGAATCAGCCCCAGCATTTT. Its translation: CASSSTGNQPQHF. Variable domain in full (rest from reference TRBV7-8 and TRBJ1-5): GAGVSQSPRYKVAKRGQDVALRCDPISGHVSLFWYQQALGQGPEFLTYFQNEAQLDKSGLPSDRFFAERPEGSVSTLKIQRTQQEDSAVYLCASSSTGNQPQHFGDGTRLSIL.

CDR3 coding DNA: TGTGCCAGCAGCGACGACAGTTTTGTAACTGAAGCTTTCTTT. The encoded protein is CASSDDSFVTEAFF. The rearrangement joins TRBV2 to TRBJ1-1; D is possibly TRBD1 (5 bases). The CDR3 covers 14 residues. Germline V CDR1 and CDR2: SNHLY, FYNNEI. V was shortened by 6 bases and J by 5 bases, with 16 bases between the two germline ends.

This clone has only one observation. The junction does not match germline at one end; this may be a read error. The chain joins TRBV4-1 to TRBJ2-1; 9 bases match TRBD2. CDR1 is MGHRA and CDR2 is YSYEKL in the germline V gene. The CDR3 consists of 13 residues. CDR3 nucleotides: TGCGCCAGCAGCCAGTGGGCCGGGACTAGCCTCCTCTTC. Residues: CASSQWAGTSLLF.

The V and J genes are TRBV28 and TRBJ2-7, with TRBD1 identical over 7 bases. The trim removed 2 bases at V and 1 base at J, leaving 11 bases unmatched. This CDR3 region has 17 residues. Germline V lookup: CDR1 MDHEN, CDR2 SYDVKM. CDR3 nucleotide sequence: TGTGCCAGCAGTTTACTCGCAATGGGACAGCCGTCCTACGAGCAGTACTTC. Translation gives CASSLLAMGQPSYEQYF.